This T cell receptor (beta chain) appears in the sequencing data of a study of monozygotic twins with inflammatory bowel disease. Of note for this clonotype: Antigen specificity is unknown.

This CDR3 is built from 12 residues. Germline loops: CDR1 LNHDA, CDR2 SQIVND (reference sequence). The authors made each sample's cDNA in eight separate reactions. UMIs incorporating a 6-nucleotide sample barcode were appended by means of template switching. TCRdb reprocessed the 5' RACE reads and keeps a single row for each CDR3 protein, giving no DNA. The sample has hundreds of thousands of distinct CDR3 sequences, and its top ten clones hold about 2.6%. Study-level results: Differing immunosuppressive treatments may have added variability to patient repertoires.

The chain joins TRBV19 to TRBJ1-1. This TCR came from a human donor with ulcerative colitis or Crohn's disease, or a healthy co-twin of an affected twin (not recorded which). The source material was blood. The CDR3 loop reads CASSINGGEAFF.